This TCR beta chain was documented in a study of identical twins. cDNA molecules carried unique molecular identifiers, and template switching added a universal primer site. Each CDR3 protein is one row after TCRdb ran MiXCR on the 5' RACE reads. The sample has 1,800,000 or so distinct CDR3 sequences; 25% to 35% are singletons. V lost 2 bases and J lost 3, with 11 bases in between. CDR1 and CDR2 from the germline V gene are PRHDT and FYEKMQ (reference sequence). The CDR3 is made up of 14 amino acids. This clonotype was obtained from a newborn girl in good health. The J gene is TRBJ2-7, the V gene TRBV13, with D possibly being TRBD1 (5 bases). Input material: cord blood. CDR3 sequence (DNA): TGTGCCAGCAGCTTAAGGGGATCTCTCTACGAGCAGTACTTC. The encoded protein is CASSLRGSLYEQYF.